The 9 T cell receptor beta chains below all came from one sample that was sequenced in a study of blood T cell repertoires in COVID-19. Clones were sequenced by immunoSEQ multiplex PCR, and TCRdb holds only the in-frame ones, with some missing. Of 190,000 or so clones listed, more than 75% were seen once; the top ten hold 2.7%. The sample taken for sequencing was peripheral blood. The receptors come from a man aged 35-49 years with active or convalescent COVID-19.

The chain carries TRBV7-9 and TRBJ2-3; D might be TRBD2 (6 bases). This CDR3 is 16 amino acids long. From germline, CDR1 is SEHNR and CDR2 FQNEAQ (reference sequence). V gave up 3 bases and J gave up 1 base, with 14 bases separating them. This CDR3 is CASSFTGGEGTDTQYF. In nucleotides, the CDR3 is TGTGCCAGCAGCTTCACCGGGGGAGAGGGCACAGATACGCAGTATTTT.

The genes are TRBV30 and TRBJ2-6, with D unresolved. V lost 1 base to trimming and J lost 1 base, with 5 bases between them. This CDR3 is 14 amino acids long. Germline loops: CDR1 GTSNPN, CDR2 SVGIG (reference sequence). CDR3 nucleotide sequence: TGTGCCTGGAGTGGAGTATCTGGGGCCAACGTCCTGACTTTC. This gives the protein CAWSGVSGANVLTF.

V usage is TRBV7-6 and J usage is TRBJ1-4; TRBD1 agrees at 8 bases. The CDR3 covers 16 residues. CDR1 is SGHVS and CDR2 is FNYEAQ in the germline V gene. With 5 bases clipped from V and 0 bases from J, the junction kept 5 bases outside the gene matches. In DNA form, the CDR3 reads TGTGCCAGCAGCCAAGGACAGGGCGCAACTAATGAAAAACTGTTTTTT. This codes for CASSQGQGATNEKLFF. Full variable domain (remainder filled in from reference TRBV7-6 and TRBJ1-4): GAGVSQSPRYKVTKRGQDVALRCDPISGHVSLYWYRQALGQGPEFLTYFNYEAQQDKSGLPNDRFSAERPEGSISTLTIQRTEQRDSAMYRCASSQGQGATNEKLFFGSGTQLSVL.

In DNA, the CDR3 is TGTGCCACCATGCGGGGACTAGCGGGGGAAGATACGCAGTATTTT. Residues: CATMRGLAGEDTQYF. The chain carries TRBV7-9 and TRBJ2-3, with 14 nucleotides matching TRBD2. The germline V gene has CDR1 SEHNR and CDR2 FQNEAQ (reference sequence). After removal of 10 bases from V and 5 bases from J, the junction contained 8 bases not matched to a gene. This CDR3 region has 15 residues. Together with reference TRBV7-9 and TRBJ2-3, the CDR3 gives the full variable domain: DTGVSQNPRHKITKRGQNVTFRCDPISEHNRLYWYRQTLGQGPEFLTYFQNEAQLEKSRLLSDRFSAERPKGSFSTLEIQRTEQGDSAMYLCATMRGLAGEDTQYFGPGTRLTVL.

The chain combines TRBV12-5 with TRBJ1-5, with D possibly being TRBD1 (6 bases). Trimming pared 6 bases from V and 3 bases from J, leaving 12 bases between. This CDR3 comprises 14 residues. CDR1 is LGHNT and CDR2 is FRNRAP in the germline V gene. The CDR3, as DNA: TGTGCTAGTGGCCCGGACAGATCCAATCAGCCCCAGCATTTT. Protein product: CASGPDRSNQPQHF.

The chain combines TRBV4-3 with TRBJ2-7, with D possibly matching TRBD1 (6 bases). The CDR3 is 15 amino acids. Per the germline V gene, CDR1 is LGHNA and CDR2 is YSLEER. V shed 4 bases and J shed 2 bases, with 15 bases lying between them. CDR3 in amino acids: CASSPGQYTAYEQYF. In DNA form, the CDR3 reads TGCGCCAGCAGCCCCGGACAGTATACCGCCTACGAGCAGTACTTC.

This clone was counted only a few times. Within the sample, other DNA sequences also encode this same CDR3. The chain couples TRBV6-1 to TRBJ1-5; D may be TRBD1 (5 bases). Germline assignment: CDR1 MNHNS and CDR2 SASEGT. CDR3 length: 14 residues. V was trimmed by 1 base and J by 6 bases, leaving 10 bases between them. The CDR3 DNA reads TGTGCCAGCAGTGAAGGGCAGGGTAGTCAGCCCCAGCATTTT. Translating it yields CASSEGQGSQPQHF.

The rearrangement joins TRBV19 to TRBJ1-2, with a weak D call TRBD1 (5 bases). The germline CDR1 and CDR2 sequences are LNHDA and SQIVND (reference sequence). The CDR3 is 14 residues long. V lost 11 bases and J 5 bases, leaving 21 bases between the germline ends. The CDR3 region is CAVADDGGIYGYTF. CDR3 nucleotide sequence: TGTGCCGTAGCGGATGACGGGGGAATTTATGGCTACACCTTC. The full variable domain, with the rest looked up from reference TRBV19 and TRBJ1-2, is DGGITQSPKYLFRKEGQNVTLSCEQNLNHDAMYWYRQDPGQGLRLIYYSQIVNDFQKGDIAEGYSVSREKKESFPLTVTSAQKNPTAFYLCAVADDGGIYGYTFGSGTRLTVV.

Only a few counts were recorded for this clone. The chain uses TRBV20-1 and TRBJ2-7; unclear D gene. Deletions cut 2 bases from V and 5 bases from J, with 7 bases between. The length of the CDR3 is 11 residues. The germline CDR1 and CDR2 sequences are DFQATT and SNEGSKA (reference sequence). CDR3 sequence reads: CSARFLDEQYF. For the CDR3, the DNA is TGCAGTGCTAGATTCTTAGACGAGCAGTACTTC.